One T cell receptor (beta chain) is described in this entry. These data originate in a study of blood T cell repertoires in COVID-19. At the level of the study: From T cells, B-cell-depleted T cells, or PBMCs came the material, which was cDNA or gDNA.

Original handling: Scientists estimated how many nucleated cells there were by amplifying reference gene primers. Clones were read by immunoSEQ multiplex PCR, and TCRdb kept only the in-frame ones, dropping some. V and J calls and clone size follow that table, whereas D and trimming were derived from the DNA. The sample shows about 280,000 clones, more than 85% of them seen only once. Sample: peripheral blood. This clonotype was obtained from a man aged 40-49 years with acute or convalescent COVID-19.

The CDR3 loop is CAFNSDTLNTEAFF. The CDR3 DNA is TGTGCCTTCAACTCGGACACGTTGAACACTGAAGCTTTCTTT. The gene calls are TRBV30 and TRBJ1-1; the D gene is possibly TRBD1 (5 bases). This CDR3 contains 14 residues. V was clipped by 7 bases and J by 0 bases, with 15 bases between them. From germline, CDR1 is GTSNPN and CDR2 SVGIG (reference sequence).